This T cell receptor (beta chain) was identified during a study of blood T cell repertoires in COVID-19. The assay was immunoSEQ multiplex PCR, and TCRdb's table has in-frame clones only and misses some. The sample carries 45,000 or so clones, about 85% recorded once. The V gene's germline CDR1 is LGHNA and CDR2 YSLEER. J gave up 3 bases and V 0 bases, and 4 bases lay outside the gene matches. The CDR3 has 17 residues. The specimen sequenced was peripheral blood. The V call is TRBV4-3, the J call TRBJ2-5, with TRBD2 matching 13 bases. This TCR derives from an elderly woman in a cohort sampled during active or convalescent COVID-19. The CDR3 sequence is CASSQDRTSGSEETQYF. The CDR3 coding sequence is TGCGCCAGCAGCCAAGATCGGACTAGCGGGAGTGAAGAGACCCAGTACTTC.